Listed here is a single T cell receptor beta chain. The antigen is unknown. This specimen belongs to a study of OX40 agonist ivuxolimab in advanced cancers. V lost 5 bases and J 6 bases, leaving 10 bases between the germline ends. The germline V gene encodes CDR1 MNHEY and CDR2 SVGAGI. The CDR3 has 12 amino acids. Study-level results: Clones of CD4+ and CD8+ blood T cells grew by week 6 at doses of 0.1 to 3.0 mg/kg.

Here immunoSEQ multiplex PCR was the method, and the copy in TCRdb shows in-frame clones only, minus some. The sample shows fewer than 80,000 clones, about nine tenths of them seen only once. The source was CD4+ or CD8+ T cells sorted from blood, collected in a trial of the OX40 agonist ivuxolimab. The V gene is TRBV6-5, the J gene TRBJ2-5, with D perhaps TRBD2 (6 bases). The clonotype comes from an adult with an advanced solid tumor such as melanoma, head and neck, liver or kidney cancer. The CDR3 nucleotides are TGTGCCAGCAGTGGAGGGTTGCAGACCCAGTACTTC. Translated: CASSGGLQTQYF.